Below, 28 T cell receptor beta chains from the same sample are listed, as sequenced in a study of T cells in women clearing cervical HPV infection (dated by TCRdb to the late 2010s). Libraries came from the immunoSEQ multiplex PCR assay. TCRdb provides this immuneACCESS table in a form limited to in-frame rearrangements. Some clones are lacking; in checked studies, under half of them reflect an unresolved V gene, and why the rest are absent is not known. The sample table on file contains over 30,000 clones. The ten most abundant clones make up 6% to 8% of the sample. The sequencing sample was made of blood buffy coat. Every receptor here comes from a woman between 18 and 69 years old with a cervical HPV16 infection that either progressed to CIN3+ or cleared (not recorded which).

In the case of this clone: The read is 3 residues too short to cover the CDR3 end, so that end is filled in from the germline J gene. The V gene is TRBV2, the J gene TRBJ1-2; 9 bases are shared with TRBD1. CDR3 size: 15 residues. Looked up from germline, CDR1 is SNHLY and CDR2 is FYNNEI. The CDR3 is CASNPQGARYDDYTF. The covered CDR3 bases are TGTGCCAGCAATCCACAGGGGGCGCGGTACGATGAC.

With respect to this clone: The read ends 3 residues before the CDR3 terminus; that terminus is restored from the germline J gene. This chain links TRBV5-4 with TRBJ2-4; a weak D match, TRBD2 (6 bases). The CDR3 is 13 amino acids. V was pared by 4 bases and J by 5 bases, with 10 bases between. Germline assignment: CDR1 SGHNT and CDR2 YYREEE (reference sequence). CDR3 sequence: CASSRGGQNIQYF. CDR3 DNA, as far as it was read: TGTGCCAGCAGCAGGGGAGGTCAAAACATT.

Comments on this clone: The read comes to an end 3 residues before the CDR3 does, leaving the germline J gene to fill in the end. V and J are TRBV6-1 and TRBJ2-1, with 8 bases lining up with TRBD2. The CDR3 totals 17 residues. V gave up 2 bases and J gave up 4 bases; unmatched junction bases: 10. Germline V gene data show CDR1 as MNHNS and CDR2 as SASEGT. The CDR3 DNA, read in part, is TGTGCCAGCAGTGAAATACAAGCGGGAGCGATATACAATGAG. This gives the protein CASSEIQAGAIYNE. Given in full, the CDR3 is CASSEIQAGAIYNEQFF.

In regard to this clone: The CDR3 end lies 3 residues beyond the end of the read and is filled in from the germline J gene. The chain is built from TRBV14 and TRBJ1-4; D may be TRBD1 (5 bases). Germline assignment: CDR1 SGHDN and CDR2 FVKESK. V lost 4 bases and J 7 bases, leaving 16 bases between the germline ends. The CDR3 spans 15 residues. CDR3 loop: CASSRRGGSGEKLFF. The part of the CDR3 DNA that was read is TGTGCCAGCAGCCGACGGGGGGGGTCGGGTGAAAAA. Full variable domain (outside the CDR3, taken from reference TRBV14 and TRBJ1-4): EAGVTQFPSHSVIEKGQTVTLRCDPISGHDNLYWYRRVMGKEIKFLLHFVKESKQDESGMPNNRFLAERTGGTYSTLKVQPAELEDSGVYFCASSRRGGSGEKLFFGSGTQLSVL.

On this clone: The read stops 3 residues short of the end of the CDR3; the missing end is completed from the germline J gene. The chain has TRBV6-1 and TRBJ1-5, with TRBD1 identical over 8 bases. From germline, CDR1 is MNHNS and CDR2 SASEGT. Trimming took 6 bases from V and 7 from J; bases not matched to a gene: 8. The CDR3 has 14 residues. The DNA read from the CDR3 is TGTGCCAGCAGCGAACAGGGGGGCGGGCAGCCC. This translates into CASSEQGGGQP. The CDR3, in full, reads CASSEQGGGQPQHF.

Note on this clone: The CDR3 goes on 3 residues after the read ends, and that part is filled in from the germline J gene. The genes are TRBV20-1 and TRBJ1-1; TRBD1 is a possible D gene (5 bases). CDR3 length: 14 amino acids. The germline CDR1 and CDR2 sequences are DFQATT and SNEGSKA (reference sequence). Partial CDR3 DNA: TGCAGTGCTCCGCCCGGGGGGGGTGCCGCTCTG. This codes for CSAPPGGGAAL. The CDR3, in full, reads CSAPPGGGAALAFF.

Concerning this clone itself: The observed sequence ends 3 residues before the CDR3 terminus, with the missing tail filled in from the germline J gene. The chain links TRBV7-7 to TRBJ2-2, with D hard to call. The CDR3 is made up of 12 amino acids. In germline, CDR1 is SSHAT, CDR2 FNYEAQ (reference sequence). CDR3 sequence: CASNSHSEKLFF. CDR3 DNA, as far as it was read: TGTGCCAGCAACTCCCACAGTGAAAAG. The whole variable domain, filled in from reference TRBV7-7 and TRBJ2-2, reads GAGVSQSPRYKVTKRGQDVTLRCDPISSHATLYWYQQALGQGPEFLTYFNYEAQPDKSGLPSDRFSAERPEGSISTLTIQRTEQRDSAMYRCASNSHSEKLFFGEGSRLTVL.

Worth noting for this clone: The CDR3 extends 3 residues past the end of the read, so its final part is completed from the germline J gene. This chain joins TRBV7-6 and TRBJ2-7; possible D gene TRBD2, 6 bases. The CDR3 is made up of 15 amino acids. Germline V lookup: CDR1 SGHVS, CDR2 FNYEAQ. V dropped 5 bases and J dropped 1 base, with 15 bases sitting between them. CDR3 DNA (partial): TGTGCCAGCAGCCCAGGGTCCGGGGGTTCCTACGAG. This sequence encodes CASSPGSGGSYE. The CDR3 as a whole reads CASSPGSGGSYEQYF.

A word on this clone: The read comes to an end 3 residues before the CDR3 does, leaving the germline J gene to fill in the end. The V gene is TRBV7-9, the J gene TRBJ2-5; 7 nucleotides align to TRBD2. The V gene's germline CDR1 is SEHNR and CDR2 FQNEAQ (reference sequence). The CDR3 has 14 residues. V shed 6 bases and J 2 bases; nucleotides not matched to a gene: 6. The CDR3 sequence is CASRAPGGQETQYF. The DNA read from the CDR3 is TGTGCCAGCAGGGCCCCGGGGGGACAAGAGACC.

To note about this clone: The read halts 3 residues ahead of the CDR3 end, with the missing end drawn from the germline J gene. This chain joins TRBV28 and TRBJ1-1; D is uncertain. This CDR3 contains 13 residues. The V gene lost 8 bases and the J gene lost 3 bases, with 13 bases spanning the gap. In germline, CDR1 is MDHEN, CDR2 SYDVKM. The sequenced CDR3 bases are TGTGCCAGCCTAGATTGGAGGTACACTGAA. This translates into CASLDWRYTE. The full CDR3 sequence reads CASLDWRYTEAFF.

To note about this clone: The sequence runs out 3 residues before the end of the CDR3; the remainder is reconstructed from the germline J gene. The rearrangement uses TRBV13 and TRBJ1-3, with D perhaps matching TRBD1 (5 bases). V was clipped by 7 bases and J by 6 bases, with 13 bases between them. The CDR3 extends over 13 amino acids. The V gene's germline CDR1 is PRHDT and CDR2 FYEKMQ (reference sequence). The part of the CDR3 DNA that was read is TGTGCCAGCAACCTGGGGCAAGAAAACACC. Translating gives CASNLGQENT. The whole CDR3 is CASNLGQENTIYF.

As regards this clone: The read finishes 3 residues shy of the CDR3 end, and the germline J gene is used to complete it. The rearrangement joins TRBV10-3 to TRBJ2-7, with D possibly matching TRBD1 (5 bases). With 2 bases removed from V and 4 bases from J, the gap between germline ends came to 9 bases. The CDR3 has 13 residues. Germline V gene data show CDR1 as ENHRY and CDR2 as SYGVKD. CDR3 region: CAISEGAGYEQYF. Partial CDR3 DNA: TGTGCCATCAGTGAGGGGGCTGGGTACGAG.

Points on this clone: Read coverage stops 3 residues before the CDR3 terminus; the germline J gene supplies the remainder. The rearrangement uses TRBV20-1 and TRBJ2-5; 9 bases map to TRBD1. Germline lookup yields CDR1 DFQATT and CDR2 SNEGSKA (reference sequence). The V and J ends lost 4 bases and 5 bases, in that order; junction bases with no gene match: 5. The CDR3 loop spans 13 amino acids. The sequenced CDR3 bases are TGCAGTGCTATCGCGACAGGGGGTGAGACC. Protein sequence: CSAIATGGET. The full CDR3 reads CSAIATGGETQYF.

For this clone: The read comes to an end 3 residues before the CDR3 does, leaving the germline J gene to fill in the end. The chain has TRBV5-1 and TRBJ2-1; a possible D gene is TRBD1 (5 bases). Per the germline V gene, CDR1 is SGHRS and CDR2 is YFSETQ. This CDR3 region has 16 residues. V was trimmed by 2 bases and J by 6 bases, leaving 18 bases between them. The CDR3: CASSFALRQGTNEQFF. The CDR3 bases that were read are TGCGCCAGCAGCTTCGCCCTGAGGCAGGGTACCAATGAG.

With regard to this clone: The sequenced fragment ends 3 residues before the CDR3 boundary, so the rest is inferred from the germline J gene. The chain joins TRBV30 to TRBJ2-6; no definite D call. The V gene lost 3 bases and the J gene lost 1 base, with 4 bases spanning the gap. This CDR3 has 13 residues. In germline, CDR1 is GTSNPN, CDR2 SVGIG (reference sequence). CDR3 sequence: CAWSVSGANVLTF. The sequenced CDR3 bases are TGTGCCTGGAGCGTATCTGGGGCCAACGTC.

A remark on this clone: The read terminates 3 residues before the CDR3 end, so the remaining end is supplied by the germline J gene. The rearrangement links TRBV11-2 to TRBJ1-2; D remains unclear. Germline V gene lookup returns CDR1 SGHAT and CDR2 FQNNGV. The V end was cut by 1 base, the J end by 3 bases, with 6 bases between. The CDR3 extends over 13 amino acids. The chain's CDR3 is CASSLGQDYGYTF. CDR3 DNA (partial): TGTGCCAGCAGCTTAGGGCAGGACTATGGC.

CDR3 region: CASGTSGGVDTQYF. The part of the CDR3 DNA that was read is TGTGCCAGTGGGACTAGCGGGGGTGTAGATACG. The genes are TRBV12-3 or TRBV12-4 and TRBJ2-3; 14 bases line up with TRBD2. The read terminates 3 residues ahead of where the CDR3 ends, so the germline J gene completes it. CDR3 length equals 14 residues. Unmatched junction bases numbered 4, after V lost 9 bases and J lost 5 bases.

With respect to this clone: The read terminates 3 residues before the CDR3 end, so the remaining end is supplied by the germline J gene. The chain has TRBV6-2 or TRBV6-3 and TRBJ2-1; the D gene is possibly TRBD2 (5 bases). The CDR3 has 13 residues. Trimming removed 6 bases at V and 3 bases at J, with 9 bases between. Germline V CDR1 and CDR2: MNHEY, SVGEGT. Incomplete CDR3 DNA: TGTGCCAGCAGCCAAGAGGGCTACAATGAG. It specifies CASSQEGYNE. The whole CDR3 protein is CASSQEGYNEQFF.

Concerning this clone: The CDR3 end lies 3 residues beyond the end of the read and is filled in from the germline J gene. The chain is built from TRBV18 and TRBJ2-5; 9 bases fit TRBD2. This CDR3 has 15 residues. Per the germline V gene, CDR1 is KGHSH and CDR2 is LQKENI. Germline trimming cut 3 bases from V and 2 bases from J; bases unmatched to any gene: 4. CDR3 protein: CASSPRSGGQETQYF. The covered CDR3 bases are TGTGCCAGCTCACCGCGGAGCGGGGGGCAAGAGACC. The full variable domain, rest sourced from reference TRBV18 and TRBJ2-5, is NAGVMQNPRHLVRRRGQEARLRCSPMKGHSHVYWYRQLPEEGLKFMVYLQKENIIDESGMPKERFSAEFPKEGPSILRIQQVVRGDSAAYFCASSPRSGGQETQYFGPGTRLLVL.

Remarks on this clone: The sequenced fragment ends 3 residues before the CDR3 boundary, so the rest is inferred from the germline J gene. The V gene is TRBV14, the J gene TRBJ1-1, with D unresolved. This CDR3 is 15 amino acids long. Deletions cut 0 bases from V and 0 bases from J, with 8 bases between. Germline V CDR1 and CDR2: SGHDN, FVKESK. The CDR3 bases that were read are TGTGCCAGCAGCCAAGACCTGCAGATGAACACTGAA. The encoded protein is CASSQDLQMNTE. The whole CDR3 sequence is CASSQDLQMNTEAFF.

With respect to this clone: From the germline J gene comes the end of the CDR3, since the read stops 3 residues before it. V gene TRBV11-1 combines with J gene TRBJ2-7, with D unresolved. Per germline, CDR1 SGHAT and CDR2 FQDESV (reference sequence). The CDR3 spans 14 residues. V was cut by 6 bases and J by 2 bases, with 14 bases left in between. The DNA read from the CDR3 is TGTGCCAGCAGTCGTACGCGCTCAACCTACGAG. Amino acids: CASSRTRSTYE. The entire CDR3 protein reads CASSRTRSTYEQYF.

On this clone: The observed sequence ends 3 residues before the CDR3 terminus, with the missing tail filled in from the germline J gene. This chain uses TRBV30 with TRBJ2-2, with 7 nucleotides matching TRBD2. CDR3 length: 16 residues. V lost 0 bases and J lost 2; bases outside the gene matches: 6. Germline V gene lookup returns CDR1 GTSNPN and CDR2 SVGIG (reference sequence). CDR3 DNA (partial): TGTGCCTGGAGTGTACTACTAGCGATCAACACCGGGGAG. Translating gives CAWSVLLAINTGE. The full-length CDR3 reads as CAWSVLLAINTGELFF. The full variable domain, with the rest looked up from reference TRBV30 and TRBJ2-2, is SQTIHQWPATLVQPVGSPLSLECTVEGTSNPNLYWYRQAAGRGLQLLFYSVGIGQISSEVPQNLSASRPQDRQFILSSKKLLLSDSGFYLCAWSVLLAINTGELFFGEGSRLTVL.

Regarding this clone: The read terminates 3 residues ahead of where the CDR3 ends, so the germline J gene completes it. V usage is TRBV2 and J usage is TRBJ2-2; 11 positions agree with TRBD2. The CDR3 contains 15 residues. From germline, CDR1 is SNHLY and CDR2 FYNNEI. V dropped 5 bases and J dropped 4; count of bases not matched to a gene: 3. The CDR3 is CASSPGTSGTGELFF. The CDR3 bases that were read are TGTGCCAGCAGTCCCGGGACTAGCGGCACCGGGGAG.

As concerns this clone: Coverage ceases 3 residues before the CDR3 finishes, and the germline J gene fills in the end. V is TRBV20-1 and J is TRBJ2-3, with 8 bases identical to TRBD2. Looked up from germline, CDR1 is DFQATT and CDR2 is SNEGSKA (reference sequence). The CDR3 sequence is 13 residues long. The junction had 9 bases not matched to a gene; V was cut back by 6 bases and J by 7 bases. The sequenced part of the CDR3 DNA is TGCAGTGCCGAGGGTAGCGGGACGCATACG. Its protein product is CSAEGSGTHT. The CDR3 in its entirety is CSAEGSGTHTQYF.

The sequenced CDR3 bases are TGTGCCAGCAGCAAAACAGGCGGCGACACC. Protein product: CASSKTGGDT. The complete CDR3 reads CASSKTGGDTIYF. This chain uses TRBV11-3 with TRBJ1-3; D possibly corresponds to TRBD1 (5 bases). With the read ending 3 residues before the CDR3 end, the germline J gene is used to fill in that end. Germline CDR1 SGHNT, CDR2 YENEEA. The germline V and J ends were trimmed by 5 bases and 8 bases, with 13 bases remaining between them. The CDR3 sequence is 13 residues long. The entire variable domain, with the rest obtained from reference TRBV11-3 and TRBJ1-3, is as follows: EAGVVQSPRYKIIEKKQPVAFWCNPISGHNTLYWYLQNLGQGPELLIRYENEEAVDDSQLPKDRFSAERLKGVDSTLKIQPAELGDSAVYLCASSKTGGDTIYFGEGSWLTVV.

As for this clone: An end of the junction does not agree with germline; a read error may underlie this. The read gets to within 3 residues of the CDR3 end, and the germline J gene fills in the rest. The chain is built from TRBV7-9 and TRBJ1-1; no clear D gene. The CDR3 has 14 residues. CDR1 is SEHNR and CDR2 is FQNEAQ in the germline V gene (reference sequence). The CDR3 spells CASSLLTPNTEAFF. The part of the CDR3 DNA that was read is TGTGCCAGCAGCTTGCTGACACCGAACACGGAA.

A word on this clone: The CDR3 is cut off 3 residues early in the read; its end comes from the germline J gene. The rearrangement uses TRBV29-1 and TRBJ1-1; weak D call: TRBD1 (6 bases). The CDR3 is 14 residues long. Trimming left V 2 bases short and J 7 bases short, with 17 bases between. Germline V CDR1 and CDR2: SQVTM, ANQGSEA. The CDR3 bases that were read are TGCAGCGTTGAATTGGGGGCCGGAACCGGTGAA. This gives the protein CSVELGAGTGE. The complete CDR3 sequence is CSVELGAGTGEAFF.

On this clone: The read halts 3 residues ahead of the CDR3 end, with the missing end drawn from the germline J gene. This chain uses TRBV19 with TRBJ2-2, with a possible D match to TRBD1 (6 bases). The CDR3 length is 13 residues. CDR1 and CDR2 (germline): LNHDA, SQIVND (reference sequence). CDR3 in amino acids: CASSVSRGGKLFF. The part of the CDR3 DNA that was read is TGTGCCAGTAGTGTTTCCAGGGGCGGAAAG.